The 21 T cell receptor beta chains given below trace back to one sample, sequenced in a study of neurological immune-mediated disorders. Sample time point: longitudinal time-point 1 (baseline). TCRdb independently ran MiXCR on the 5' RACE reads; one entry per CDR3 protein. The table lists about 71,000 distinct CDR3 sequences, around 9.6% of them singletons. The sequencing sample was made of PBMCs. The receptors were gathered from a man aged 25 to 40 in good health.

As concerns this clonotype: This clone may be a read error of a much larger clone one base away. V and J are TRBV5-1 and TRBJ2-3, with 11 nucleotides matching TRBD2. The length of the CDR3 is 15 residues. CDR1 and CDR2 from the germline V gene are SGHRS and YFSETQ. The CDR3 loop reads CASSDGTSGTDTRYF. The CDR3 nucleotides are TGCGCCAGCAGCGATGGGACTAGCGGCACAGATACGCGGTATTTT.

Ten or more counts support this clonotype. The V call is TRBV10-1, the J call TRBJ2-2, with D unresolved. The germline V gene encodes CDR1 WNHNN and CDR2 SYGVQD (reference sequence). Trimming took off 4 bases at V and 5 bases at J, with 11 bases between the two ends. The CDR3 is made up of 14 amino acids. For the CDR3, the DNA is TGCGCCAGCAGTGTCGGGTCAGATACCGGGGAGCTGTTTTTT. This sequence encodes CASSVGSDTGELFF.

The chain carries TRBV7-6 and TRBJ2-5; 7 bases align to TRBD2. The CDR3 loop spans 15 amino acids. V gave up 5 bases and J gave up 5 bases; unmatched junction bases: 11. Germline V lookup: CDR1 SGHVS, CDR2 FNYEAQ. CDR3 coding DNA: TGTGCCAGCAGCCCCGGCCTCGGGAGGACGGAGACCCAGTACTTC. It specifies CASSPGLGRTETQYF.

This clonotype has at least ten counts. The V gene is TRBV28, the J gene TRBJ2-3, with unresolved D. V was pared by 7 bases and J by 0 bases, with 14 bases between. Looked up from germline, CDR1 is MDHEN and CDR2 is SYDVKM. This CDR3 spans 15 amino acids. CDR3 sequence reads: CASTSKSTSTDTQYF. CDR3 in DNA: TGTGCCAGCACGAGCAAGTCGACGAGCACAGATACGCAGTATTTT.

This clonotype came up many times. The rearrangement joins TRBV11-1 to TRBJ2-1; a weak D match, TRBD2 (5 bases). CDR1 is SGHAT and CDR2 is FQDESV in the germline V gene (reference sequence). V shed 7 bases and J shed 3 bases, with 16 bases lying between them. The CDR3 sequence is 15 residues long. CDR3 in DNA: TGTGCCAGCACCCTTGCGGGCCTCTACTACAATGAGCAGTTCTTC. Amino acids: CASTLAGLYYNEQFF.

At least ten counts were recorded for this clonotype. This sequence joins TRBV7-3 and TRBJ2-1; 10 bases agree with TRBD2. The germline CDR1 and CDR2 sequences are SGHTA and FQGTGA. The CDR3 is made up of 15 amino acids. Unmatched junction bases numbered 5, after V lost 5 bases and J lost 4 bases. The CDR3 protein is CASSLTSGAYNEQFF. The CDR3 DNA is TGTGCCAGCAGCCTTACTAGCGGGGCGTACAATGAGCAGTTCTTC.

Notes on this clonotype: The junction shows a germline mismatch at one end, possibly a read error. The chain employs TRBV10-3 and TRBJ1-1; D unclear. Germline loops: CDR1 ENHRY, CDR2 SYGVKD. The CDR3 covers 16 residues. The CDR3 protein is CTISESRGQVNTEAFF. CDR3 sequence (DNA): TGTACCATCAGTGAGAGCCGGGGTCAAGTGAACACTGAAGCTTTCTTT.

In its sample, this clonotype was seen many times. The rearrangement joins TRBV4-2 to TRBJ2-5; a weak D match, TRBD2 (6 bases). Germline V gives CDR1 LGHNA, CDR2 YNFKEQ. The CDR3 totals 14 residues. The V gene lost 4 bases and the J gene lost 4 bases, with 13 bases spanning the gap. The CDR3 loop reads CASSPRRAGETQYF. The CDR3 bases are TGTGCCAGCAGCCCGCGGAGGGCCGGAGAGACCCAGTACTTC.

This chain links TRBV7-6 with TRBJ2-7; TRBD2 matches 8 bases. The length of the CDR3 is 14 residues. The ends lost 1 base at V and 7 bases at J; junction bases unmatched: 6. Germline V lookup: CDR1 SGHVS, CDR2 FNYEAQ. Here the CDR3 reads CASSLEAGAREQYF. CDR3 DNA sequence: TGTGCCAGCAGCTTAGAAGCGGGAGCGCGGGAGCAGTACTTC. The full variable domain, its missing parts supplied by reference TRBV7-6 and TRBJ2-7, is GAGVSQSPRYKVTKRGQDVALRCDPISGHVSLYWYRQALGQGPEFLTYFNYEAQQDKSGLPNDRFSAERPEGSISTLTIQRTEQRDSAMYRCASSLEAGAREQYFGPGTRLTVT.

The sample holds many counts of this clonotype. The chain recombines TRBV18 with TRBJ1-1; D not resolved. Trimming shortened V by 2 bases and J by 0 bases, and 4 bases separated the two germline ends. Germline CDR1 reads KGHSH; CDR2 reads LQKENI. The CDR3 is 13 residues long. CDR3 DNA sequence: TGTGCCAGCTCACCAGGGATGAACACTGAAGCTTTCTTT. It is translated as CASSPGMNTEAFF. The entire variable domain, with the rest obtained from reference TRBV18 and TRBJ1-1, is as follows: NAGVMQNPRHLVRRRGQEARLRCSPMKGHSHVYWYRQLPEEGLKFMVYLQKENIIDESGMPKERFSAEFPKEGPSILRIQQVVRGDSAAYFCASSPGMNTEAFFGQGTRLTVV.

This clonotype was counted at least ten times. The chain combines TRBV10-3 with TRBJ2-7; 12 bases line up with TRBD1. This CDR3 has 15 residues. Germline CDR1 is ENHRY and CDR2 is SYGVKD. V dropped 6 bases and J dropped 1; count of bases not matched to a gene: 4. CDR3 amino acids: CAIRTGQGASYEQYF. The CDR3 DNA sequence: TGTGCCATCAGGACGGGACAGGGGGCTTCCTACGAGCAGTACTTC.

This clonotype has a count of ten or more. The J gene is TRBJ1-2, the V gene TRBV6-1, with unresolved D. Germline V lookup: CDR1 MNHNS, CDR2 SASEGT. The CDR3 sequence is 13 residues long. V was clipped by 3 bases and J by 5 bases, with 10 bases between them. The CDR3 is CASSDQEIYGYTF. CDR3 in DNA: TGTGCCAGCAGTGACCAGGAGATTTATGGCTACACCTTC.

This chain joins TRBV28 and TRBJ2-5; D may be TRBD2 (6 bases). Germline V gene sequence: CDR1 MDHEN, CDR2 SYDVKM. The CDR3 totals 14 residues. V lost 4 bases to trimming and J lost 5 bases, with 14 bases between them. The CDR3 region has the DNA TGTGCCAGCAGTTGGGACTCGCTGGGTGAGACCCAGTACTTC. It translates to CASSWDSLGETQYF.

This clonotype came up many times. The V and J genes are TRBV5-1 and TRBJ1-2, with unresolved D. CDR3 size: 12 residues. Deletions cut 0 bases from V and 7 bases from J, with 7 bases between. The germline CDR1 and CDR2 sequences are SGHRS and YFSETQ. The DNA for the CDR3 is TGCGCCAGCAGCTTGGGAGCCTTTGGCTACACCTTC. Its protein is CASSLGAFGYTF.

This clonotype has a count of ten or more. The chain is built from TRBV7-9 and TRBJ2-7; 8 bases are a match to TRBD2. V shed 0 bases and J 0 bases; nucleotides not matched to a gene: 4. CDR3 length: 16 residues. Germline loops: CDR1 SEHNR, CDR2 FQNEAQ (reference sequence). The CDR3 region has the DNA TGTGCCAGCAGCTTAGCGCGTAGCGGGGCCTCCTACGAGCAGTACTTC. This translates into CASSLARSGASYEQYF.

The chain combines TRBV18 with TRBJ2-4; the D call may be TRBD1 or TRBD2 (6 bases each). Trimming left V 2 bases short and J 0 bases short, with 14 bases between. CDR1 and CDR2 (germline): KGHSH, LQKENI. CDR3 length: 17 amino acids. The CDR3 DNA follows: TGTGCCAGCTCACCAACCATACAGGGACTAGCCAAAAACATTCAGTACTTC. Amino acid sequence: CASSPTIQGLAKNIQYF.

This clonotype has at least ten counts. The CDR3 is CASRLTSGGTGELFF. The CDR3 DNA reads as TGTGCCAGCAGGCTGACTAGCGGGGGCACCGGGGAGCTGTTTTTT. J is TRBJ2-2 and V is TRBV6-2 or TRBV6-3, with 12 bases lining up with TRBD2. CDR1 and CDR2 from the germline V gene are MNHEY and SVGEGT. J lost 4 bases, V lost 6 bases, and 3 bases had no gene match. CDR3 length equals 15 residues.

V usage is TRBV12-3 or TRBV12-4 and J usage is TRBJ2-2; D uncertain. With 5 bases removed from V and 7 bases from J, the gap between germline ends came to 11 bases. The CDR3 consists of 13 residues. CDR3 region: CASSPLTLGELFF. The CDR3 DNA follows: TGTGCCAGCAGTCCCCTCACTCTCGGGGAGCTGTTTTTT.

This clonotype was picked up many times. The chain joins TRBV7-9 to TRBJ1-2, with 11 bases that match TRBD1. With V trimmed by 3 bases and J by 3 bases, 6 bases remained unmatched. Germline CDR1 reads SEHNR; CDR2 reads FQNEAQ (reference sequence). CDR3 length equals 16 residues. CDR3 protein: CASSFGTGGLDYGYTF. In DNA, the CDR3 is TGTGCCAGCAGCTTCGGGACAGGGGGACTGGACTATGGCTACACCTTC.

This clonotype was detected many times. The chain employs TRBV5-1 and TRBJ2-7; 7 nucleotides agree with TRBD1. V was clipped by 6 bases and J by 6 bases; unmatched bases: 18. The germline gives CDR1 SGHRS, CDR2 YFSETQ. This CDR3 contains 16 residues. The CDR3 is CASTSYGVDRAPEQYF. The DNA of the CDR3 is TGCGCCAGCACCTCCTATGGCGTCGACAGGGCCCCCGAGCAGTACTTC.

This clonotype was counted ten times or more. The chain couples TRBV5-1 to TRBJ2-5, with D uncertain. This CDR3 comprises 13 residues. V lost 3 bases to trimming and J lost 1 base, with 7 bases between them. Germline assignment: CDR1 SGHRS and CDR2 YFSETQ. The DNA for the CDR3 is TGCGCCAGCAGCTCTAAGTCCCAAGAGACCCAGTACTTC. This encodes CASSSKSQETQYF.